Shown below are 23 T cell receptor beta chains from a single sample sequenced in a study of cytomegalovirus exposure and HLA in healthy donors. Amplification used 60 Vbeta primers and 13 Jbeta primers. Measured with immunoSEQ multiplex PCR; TCRdb has only the in-frame clones, and not every one. The repertoire includes 100,000 to 150,000 clones, roughly four fifths of them detected once, and around 11% sits in the top ten. The sample was PBMCs. The source is a male donor in good health and CMV-seropositive.

The chain is built from TRBV11-3 and TRBJ2-3, with 7 bases lining up with TRBD1. This CDR3 is 15 amino acids long. With V trimmed by 5 bases and J by 1 base, 6 bases remained unmatched. From germline, CDR1 is SGHNT and CDR2 YENEEA. CDR3 amino acids: CASSPTGQRTDTQYF. CDR3 DNA: TGTGCCAGCAGCCCTACGGGACAGCGCACAGATACGCAGTATTTT.

The rearrangement uses TRBV7-9 and TRBJ2-7; 9 nucleotides agree with TRBD1. Trimming removed 5 bases from V and 6 bases from J; junction bases left unmatched: 11. The CDR3 is 15 residues long. Looked up from germline, CDR1 is SEHNR and CDR2 is FQNEAQ (reference sequence). The CDR3, as DNA: TGTGCCAGCAGCGACTGGGACAGGGAGAGTGGCGAGCAGTACTTC. Translated: CASSDWDRESGEQYF.

In the case of this clone: A read error may account for a junction end that differs from germline. V usage is TRBV2 and J usage is TRBJ2-6; tentatively, D is TRBD1 (6 bases). Germline CDR1 and CDR2: SNHLY and FYNNEI. The CDR3 contains 18 residues. CDR3 bases: TGTGCCAGCAGTGAAGCGCACGTAGGACAGATTGGGGCCAACGGCCTGACTTTC. The encoded protein is CASSEAHVGQIGANGLTF.

This rearrangement joins TRBV4-3 to TRBJ2-1; TRBD2 agrees at 14 bases. V shed 4 bases, J shed 6 bases, and the junction held 20 bases outside the gene matches. CDR1 and CDR2 (germline): LGHNA, YSLEER. The CDR3 contains 21 residues. The CDR3: CASSRRLAGGSQVFPGNEQFF. In DNA form, the CDR3 reads TGCGCCAGCAGCCGCAGACTAGCGGGGGGGAGCCAAGTTTTCCCGGGCAATGAGCAGTTCTTC.

V and J are TRBV10-3 and TRBJ1-1; TRBD1 agrees at 7 bases. V shed 7 bases and J 11 bases; nucleotides not matched to a gene: 13. Germline V gene sequence: CDR1 ENHRY, CDR2 SYGVKD. The CDR3 is 13 residues long. DNA for the CDR3: TGTGCCATCACTAAGGACAGGCCGGGAATGGCTTTCTTT. Translated, it gives CAITKDRPGMAFF.

The chain has TRBV19 and TRBJ2-1; D might be TRBD2 (5 bases). With 3 bases removed from V and 2 bases from J, the gap between germline ends came to 11 bases. In germline, CDR1 is LNHDA, CDR2 SQIVND (reference sequence). CDR3 length: 15 residues. This CDR3 is CASSMLLVAYNEQFF. CDR3 DNA: TGTGCCAGTAGTATGTTACTAGTAGCCTACAATGAGCAGTTCTTC.

The chain is built from TRBV27 and TRBJ2-5; TRBD2 might be the D (5 bases). The CDR3 extends over 15 amino acids. V lost 4 bases and J 5 bases, leaving 17 bases between the germline ends. In germline, CDR1 is MNHEY, CDR2 SMNVEV (reference sequence). CDR3 bases: TGTGCCAGCAGTTGGGCGGGCTCGACGGGGGAGACCCAGTACTTC. It codes for CASSWAGSTGETQYF.

This chain connects TRBV5-6 to TRBJ2-1; D may be TRBD2 (6 bases). The CDR3 contains 16 residues. CDR1 is SGHDT, CDR2 YYEEEE, per germline. V lost 2 bases and J 6 bases, leaving 18 bases between the germline ends. The CDR3 bases are TGTGCCAGCAGCTTTATGGGGGGTCTTTTAGGCAATGAGCAGTTCTTC. This translates into CASSFMGGLLGNEQFF.

The CDR3 DNA reads as TGTGCCAGCAGCTTAGTTCTCCTCAGGCGTGGGAATGAGCAGTTCTTC. Its translation is CASSLVLLRRGNEQFF. The gene calls are TRBV7-2 and TRBJ2-1; D is unresolved. Trimming shortened V by 1 base and J by 7 bases, and 17 bases separated the two germline ends. The CDR3 length is 16 residues. Germline V gene sequence: CDR1 SGHTA, CDR2 FQGNSA.

The chain is built from TRBV6-5 and TRBJ1-5; no reliable D call. Trimming took 6 bases from V and 6 from J, leaving 12 bases between them. The CDR3 has 13 amino acids. Looked up from germline, CDR1 is MNHEY and CDR2 is SVGAGI. The DNA of the CDR3 is TGTGCCAGCAGAGGCCGGAGAGGTCAGCCCCAGCATTTT. Translating it yields CASRGRRGQPQHF.

Regarding this clone: This specimen includes other DNA sequences encoding the same CDR3. The chain carries TRBV27 and TRBJ1-2, with D perhaps matching TRBD1 (5 bases). CDR3 length: 13 residues. From germline, CDR1 is MNHEY and CDR2 SMNVEV (reference sequence). V was clipped by 3 bases and J by 3 bases, with 8 bases between them. The CDR3 DNA is TGTGCCAGCAGTTTCGGGGGGGACTATGGCTACACCTTC. Translated: CASSFGGDYGYTF.

This chain uses TRBV7-2 with TRBJ1-4, with TRBD1 as a possible D gene (5 bases). The V end was cut by 5 bases, the J end by 1 base, with 14 bases between. This CDR3 contains 16 residues. Germline CDR1 SGHTA, CDR2 FQGNSA. The DNA of the CDR3 is TGTGCCAGCAGCCCTATGGGCGGGGGAACTAATGAAAAACTGTTTTTT. Amino acid sequence: CASSPMGGGTNEKLFF. The full variable domain, with the rest looked up from reference TRBV7-2 and TRBJ1-4, is GAGVSQSPSNKVTEKGKDVELRCDPISGHTALYWYRQSLGQGLEFLIYFQGNSAPDKSGLPSDRFSAERTGGSVSTLTIQRTQQEDSAVYLCASSPMGGGTNEKLFFGSGTQLSVL.

The rearrangement links TRBV5-1 to TRBJ2-3, with 8 bases identical to TRBD2. The CDR3 spans 16 residues. Germline lookup yields CDR1 SGHRS and CDR2 YFSETQ. Trimming removed 4 bases from V and 6 bases from J; junction bases left unmatched: 13. CDR3 residues: CASSRTREGGRDTQYF. CDR3 nucleotide sequence: TGCGCCAGCAGCCGGACACGGGAGGGGGGTCGGGATACGCAGTATTTT.

This chain links TRBV28 with TRBJ2-7; 8 bases line up with TRBD1. Germline assignment: CDR1 MDHEN and CDR2 SYDVKM. The CDR3 is made up of 12 amino acids. V gave up 8 bases and J gave up 6 bases; unmatched junction bases: 6. CDR3 protein: CASGPGGGEQYF. CDR3 nucleotide sequence: TGTGCCAGCGGACCAGGGGGCGGCGAGCAGTACTTC.

The genes are TRBV6-5 and TRBJ1-4; 11 nucleotides align to TRBD1. CDR3 length: 14 amino acids. Per germline, CDR1 MNHEY and CDR2 SVGAGI. V lost 6 bases, J lost 8 bases, and 5 bases stayed unmatched. CDR3 in DNA: TGTGCCAGCAGACGGGGGACAGGGGGAGAAAAACTGTTTTTT. Amino acids: CASRRGTGGEKLFF.

This chain joins TRBV7-2 and TRBJ2-2; 9 bases fit TRBD1. Losses at the gene ends were 2 bases for V and 3 bases for J; bases not matched to a gene: 1. There are 15 residues in the CDR3. Germline V CDR1 and CDR2: SGHTA, FQGNSA. The CDR3 protein is CASSLWDRDTGELFF. The CDR3 DNA sequence: TGTGCCAGCAGCTTATGGGACAGGGACACCGGGGAGCTGTTTTTT.

This rearrangement joins TRBV7-3 to TRBJ2-2; possible D gene TRBD2, 6 bases. V lost 2 bases and J lost 5, with 12 bases in between. CDR1 SGHTA and CDR2 FQGTGA come from the germline V gene. The CDR3 has 15 residues. DNA of the CDR3: TGTGCCAGCAGCTTATCACCGGGGGTAACCGGGGAGCTGTTTTTT. Translated, it gives CASSLSPGVTGELFF.

The chain combines TRBV21-1 with TRBJ2-2; the table's TRBD1 call for D was not verified on the DNA. TRBV21-1 is classified as a pseudogene. This CDR3 contains 15 residues. DNA for the CDR3: TGTGCCAGCAGCAAATTGGCCGAGAACACCGGGGAGCTGTTTTTT. Its protein is CASSKLAENTGELFF.

The chain recombines TRBV19 with TRBJ2-7; TRBD1 agrees at 12 bases. V gave up 5 bases and J gave up 6 bases; unmatched junction bases: 11. There are 16 residues in the CDR3. CDR1 is LNHDA and CDR2 is SQIVND in the germline V gene (reference sequence). The CDR3 here is CASSWGSGTGGGEQYF. CDR3 DNA: TGTGCCAGTAGTTGGGGATCCGGGACAGGGGGCGGCGAGCAGTACTTC. Drawing the rest from reference TRBV19 and TRBJ2-7, the complete variable domain is DGGITQSPKYLFRKEGQNVTLSCEQNLNHDAMYWYRQDPGQGLRLIYYSQIVNDFQKGDIAEGYSVSREKKESFPLTVTSAQKNPTAFYLCASSWGSGTGGGEQYFGPGTRLTVT.

A note on this clone: Other DNA sequences of this sample code for an identical CDR3. This chain joins TRBV7-9 and TRBJ2-2, with 7 bases identical to TRBD2. V shed 5 bases and J 9 bases; nucleotides not matched to a gene: 15. This CDR3 is built from 16 residues. CDR1 is SEHNR, CDR2 FQNEAQ, per germline (reference sequence). The CDR3 coding sequence is TGTGCCAGCAGCCCCCAGACTAGCACTCCCTCCCGGGAGCTGTTTTTT. Its translation: CASSPQTSTPSRELFF. Drawing the rest from reference TRBV7-9 and TRBJ2-2, the complete variable domain is DTGVSQNPRHKITKRGQNVTFRCDPISEHNRLYWYRQTLGQGPEFLTYFQNEAQLEKSRLLSDRFSAERPKGSFSTLEIQRTEQGDSAMYLCASSPQTSTPSRELFFGEGSRLTVL.

V gene TRBV4-1 combines with J gene TRBJ2-5; 8 bases fit TRBD1. The V gene end was trimmed by 3 bases and the J gene end by 5 bases; junction bases not matched to a gene: 8. Germline CDR1 and CDR2: MGHRA and YSYEKL. The CDR3 is made up of 15 amino acids. The CDR3 protein is CASSHGGRGHETQYF. The DNA of the CDR3 is TGCGCCAGCAGCCACGGGGGCAGGGGGCATGAGACCCAGTACTTC.

CDR3 nucleotides: TGTGCCAGTAGTATACCTGCCACGGCCGGGGAGCTGTTTTTT. It encodes CASSIPATAGELFF. This chain joins TRBV19 and TRBJ2-2; D call uncertain. The germline V gene encodes CDR1 LNHDA and CDR2 SQIVND (reference sequence). V gave up 2 bases and J gave up 6 bases, with 10 bases separating them. The CDR3 is 14 amino acids.

This clone has just one count. The chain carries TRBV27 and TRBJ2-7; 8 bases line up with TRBD1. The CDR3 is made up of 14 amino acids. After removal of 6 bases from V and 0 bases from J, the junction contained 4 bases not matched to a gene. CDR1 and CDR2 (germline): MNHEY, SMNVEV (reference sequence). Here the CDR3 DNA reads TGTGCCAGCAGGGACAGGGACCTCTCCTACGAGCAGTACTTC. It yields the protein CASRDRDLSYEQYF.